The present TCR beta chain was sequenced within a study of technical replicates of blood from several donors (dated by TCRdb to the late 2010s). In the case of this clone: The clone's antigen remains unknown. No base-level quality is on record; no much larger clone is a single base apart.

The library was produced with the immunoSEQ multiplex PCR assay. TCRdb stores this immuneACCESS table with in-frame sequences only. Part of the clones is absent; in the studies checked, under half of the shortfall reflects unresolved V genes, and no reason is known for the rest. The sample profile shows roughly 50,000 clones; around 95% of them were found once. The biggest ten clones account for roughly 4.5% of the sample. The germline V gene (reference sequence) specifies SGHNT as CDR1 and YYREEE as CDR2. Including cysteine and phenylalanine, the CDR3 has 15 amino acids. The retained sequence is limited to the CDR3, 45 bases, with the frame set at the first base. The germline V and J ends show losses of 2 bases and 3 bases respectively, and no gene match explains 6 bases of the junction.

Material: PBMCs. The chain is assembled from TRBV5-4 and TRBJ2-7, with TRBD2 matching 9 junction bases. This TCR was recovered from a human donor in good health. Some clones in this sample may be carry-over from other donors' samples. The CDR3 protein: CASSFTSGFVYEQYF. DNA sequence: TGTGCCAGCAGCTTTACTAGCGGGTTTGTCTACGAGCAGTACTTC.